The text below deals with one T cell receptor beta chain. The record originates from a study of blood T cell repertoires in COVID-19. On the study more broadly: The samples span acute and convalescent COVID-19 from the United States, Italy and Spain. Nucleic acid was either cDNA or gDNA, and it came from T cells, B-cell-depleted T cells, or PBMCs.

Trimming shortened V by 2 bases and J by 2 bases, and 8 bases separated the two germline ends. Germline V gene sequence: CDR1 SGHTS, CDR2 YDEGEE. This CDR3 has 14 residues. As handled by the study authors: By means of reference gene primer amplification, nucleated cell counts were estimated. TCRdb keeps only in-frame clones here, not all; method: immunoSEQ multiplex PCR. That table furnishes V, J and clone size, whereas the DNA furnished D and trimming. Counted here are about 41,000 clones, around 88% occurring once; the ten biggest clones make up approximately 45%. Sequencing input: peripheral blood. This TCR derives from a woman at least 80 years old with active or convalescent COVID-19. The V gene is TRBV5-8, the J gene TRBJ1-3; D is unresolved. The CDR3 reads CASSLQATGNTIYF. CDR3 coding DNA: TGTGCCAGCAGCTTACAAGCGACTGGAAACACCATATATTTT.